Listed here are 3 T cell receptor beta chains from one sample, sequenced in a study of blood T cell repertoires in COVID-19. Using immunoSEQ multiplex PCR, the repertoire was profiled, and TCRdb retains in-frame clones only, with some absent. Seen here are fewer than 450,000 clones, over 75% observed once, and the top ten hold approximately 2%. Sample: PBMCs or T cells enriched from blood (not recorded which). The receptor set was obtained from a middle-aged woman with acute COVID-19.

The V call is TRBV5-1, the J call TRBJ1-1; 8 bases are shared with TRBD1. Germline CDR1 is SGHRS and CDR2 is YFSETQ. Trimming took 4 bases from V and 4 from J; bases not matched to a gene: 6. The length of the CDR3 is 14 residues. CDR3 DNA: TGCGCCAGCAGCCCCTACAGGGGGGGCACTGAAGCTTTCTTT. This sequence encodes CASSPYRGGTEAFF.

The chain links TRBV29-1 to TRBJ2-2; D unresolved. Germline V lookup: CDR1 SQVTM, CDR2 ANQGSEA. The CDR3 consists of 17 residues. Trimming cost V 1 base and J 2 bases, with 17 bases left between them. CDR3: CSVEVPRGTDNTGELFF. DNA of the CDR3: TGCAGCGTTGAAGTGCCCCGCGGAACCGACAACACCGGGGAGCTGTTTTTT.

The sample holds a few counts of this clone. This chain links TRBV30 with TRBJ1-1, with D unclear. CDR1 is GTSNPN and CDR2 is SVGIG in the germline V gene (reference sequence). The CDR3 covers 11 residues. V was shortened by 1 base and J by 7 bases, with 7 bases between the two germline ends. For the CDR3, the DNA is TGTGCCTGGAGTGGACAAAGTGAAGCTTTCTTT. It translates to CAWSGQSEAFF.